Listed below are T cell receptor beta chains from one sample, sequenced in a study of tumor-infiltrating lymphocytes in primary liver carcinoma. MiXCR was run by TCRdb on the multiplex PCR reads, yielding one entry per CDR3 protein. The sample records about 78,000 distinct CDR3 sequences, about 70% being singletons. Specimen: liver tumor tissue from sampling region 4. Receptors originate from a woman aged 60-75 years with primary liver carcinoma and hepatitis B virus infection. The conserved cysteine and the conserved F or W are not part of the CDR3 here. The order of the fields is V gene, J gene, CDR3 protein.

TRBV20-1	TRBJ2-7	SARKTGGASYEQY
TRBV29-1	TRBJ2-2	SGRNGTGELF
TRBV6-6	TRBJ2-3	ASSPRDRGTDTRY
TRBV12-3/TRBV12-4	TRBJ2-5	ASRRGVGTQY
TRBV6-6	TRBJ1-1	ASITVEMNTEAL
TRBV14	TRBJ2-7	ASSPGTGDYKQY
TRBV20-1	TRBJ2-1	SANWWDEQF
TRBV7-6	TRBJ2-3	ASSNGFVRADTHY
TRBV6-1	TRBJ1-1	ASRAGTKNTEAL
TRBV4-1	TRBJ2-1	ASSQAEGSYNEQF
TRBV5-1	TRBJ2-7	ASSLSSVRQREQY
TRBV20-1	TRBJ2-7	SARGAEDYEQY
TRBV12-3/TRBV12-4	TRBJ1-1	ASRYMGARTEAF
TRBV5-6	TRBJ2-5	ASSFDSGTQY
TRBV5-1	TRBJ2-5	AGSLAEETQY
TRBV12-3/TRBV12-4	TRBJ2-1	ASSSTPGLAVSYNEQF
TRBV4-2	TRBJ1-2	ASSQVGAGSDYGYT
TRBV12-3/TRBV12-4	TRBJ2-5	DSGKLGQETQY
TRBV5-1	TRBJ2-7	ASSIGPSYEQY
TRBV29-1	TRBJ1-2	SVDLPGGDGYT
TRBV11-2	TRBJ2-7	ASSFRSTSYEQY
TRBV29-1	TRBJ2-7	SVDLAGGPKEQY
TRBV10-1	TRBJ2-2	ASSGGDYQELF
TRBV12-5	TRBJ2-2	AGGQGRINAGELF
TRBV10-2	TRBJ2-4	ASSDSRGWDIQY
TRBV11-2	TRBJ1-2	ASSLDAGANYGYT
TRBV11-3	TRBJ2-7	ASGLGRALVYNEQY
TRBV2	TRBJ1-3	ASSNRGGSGNTIH
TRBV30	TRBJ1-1	AWSVGSTETF
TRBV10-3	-	AISVSTLAYEQF
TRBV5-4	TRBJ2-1	AGSPPGMSSYYEQF
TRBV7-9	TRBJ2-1	ASSATRPNEQF
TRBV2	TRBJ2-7	ASSEAGLESSEQY
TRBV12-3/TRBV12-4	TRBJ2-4	ASRRPGENTQY
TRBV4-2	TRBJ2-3	GSGQGGLAEGTQY
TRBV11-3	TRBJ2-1	SSSLGTSGKPEQL
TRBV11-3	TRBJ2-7	ASCLEQGGVWEQY
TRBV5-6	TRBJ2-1	ASSITGTSNEQF
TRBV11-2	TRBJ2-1	TSSLSSNEQF
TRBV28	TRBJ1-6	GSSHGTVGDSPLH
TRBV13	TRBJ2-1	ASSLSLTSFYNEQF
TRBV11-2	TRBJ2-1	ASSLGGSLLNEQF
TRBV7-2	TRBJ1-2	ASTRDWGNYGYT
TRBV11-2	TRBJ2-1	ACSPGLAGDYNEQF
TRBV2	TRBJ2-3	ASASGDTQY
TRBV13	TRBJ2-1	ASSLGVERGNEQF
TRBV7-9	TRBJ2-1	ASSPRAAGSYNEQF
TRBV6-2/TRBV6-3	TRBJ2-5	ATRQGVEAQY
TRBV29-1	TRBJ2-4	SVEHRAQNIQY
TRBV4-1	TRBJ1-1	ANSQDGQGARVDTEAF
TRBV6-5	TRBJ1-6	ASSYSPAGGLSPLH
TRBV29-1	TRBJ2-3	SVGKVQGTTDMQY
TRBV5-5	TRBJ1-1	ACSFTGKTEAF
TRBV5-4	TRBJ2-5	ASSFGTSGQETQH